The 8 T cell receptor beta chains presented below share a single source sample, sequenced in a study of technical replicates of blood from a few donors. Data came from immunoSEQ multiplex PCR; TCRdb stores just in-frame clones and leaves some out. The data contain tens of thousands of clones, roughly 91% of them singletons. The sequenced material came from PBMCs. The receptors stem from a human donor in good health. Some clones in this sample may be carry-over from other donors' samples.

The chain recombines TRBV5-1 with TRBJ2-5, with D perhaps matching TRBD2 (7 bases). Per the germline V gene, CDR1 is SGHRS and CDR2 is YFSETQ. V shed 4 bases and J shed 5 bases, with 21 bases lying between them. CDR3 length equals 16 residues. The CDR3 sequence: CASSPAVGGARETQYF. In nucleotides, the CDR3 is TGCGCCAGCAGCCCGGCCGTGGGGGGGGCTCGGGAGACCCAGTACTTC.

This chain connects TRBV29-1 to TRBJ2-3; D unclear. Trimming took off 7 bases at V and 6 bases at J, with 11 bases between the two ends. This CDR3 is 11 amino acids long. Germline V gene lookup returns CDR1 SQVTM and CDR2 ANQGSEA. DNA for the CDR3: TGCAGCGCCGAGAGTCGGGATACGCAGTATTTT. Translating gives CSAESRDTQYF.

CDR3 in amino acids: CASSQEYRDEQYF. CDR3 nucleotide sequence: TGCGCCAGCAGCCAGGAATACAGGGACGAGCAGTACTTC. J is TRBJ2-7 and V is TRBV4-1, with D possibly matching TRBD1 (6 bases). CDR3 length: 13 residues. Deletions cut 3 bases from V and 5 bases from J, with 11 bases between. Germline V gene data show CDR1 as MGHRA and CDR2 as YSYEKL.

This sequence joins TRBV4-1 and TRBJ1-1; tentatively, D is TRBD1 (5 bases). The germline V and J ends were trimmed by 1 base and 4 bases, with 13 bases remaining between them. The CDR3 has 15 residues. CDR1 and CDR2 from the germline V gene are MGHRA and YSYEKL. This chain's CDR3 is CASSQGNIRGTEAFF. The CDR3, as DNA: TGCGCCAGCAGCCAAGGGAACATTAGGGGCACTGAAGCTTTCTTT.

CDR3 amino acids: CASSPMTRNTEAFF. The CDR3 DNA reads as TGTGCCAGCTCACCCATGACACGGAACACTGAAGCTTTCTTT. This chain links TRBV18 with TRBJ1-1; D not certain. Germline lookup yields CDR1 KGHSH and CDR2 LQKENI. V shed 3 bases and J shed 1 base, with 9 bases lying between them. The CDR3 consists of 14 residues.

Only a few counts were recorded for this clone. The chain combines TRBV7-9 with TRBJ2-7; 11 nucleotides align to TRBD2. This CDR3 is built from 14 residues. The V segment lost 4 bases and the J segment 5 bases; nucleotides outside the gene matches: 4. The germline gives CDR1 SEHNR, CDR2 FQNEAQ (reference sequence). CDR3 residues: CASSSLAGGNEQYF. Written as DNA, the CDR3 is TGTGCCAGCAGCTCCTTAGCGGGAGGGAACGAGCAGTACTTC.

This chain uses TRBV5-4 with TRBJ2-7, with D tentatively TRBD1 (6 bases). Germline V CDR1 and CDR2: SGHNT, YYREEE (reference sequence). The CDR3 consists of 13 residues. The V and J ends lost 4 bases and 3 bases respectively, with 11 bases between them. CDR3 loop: CASSPKDSYEQYF. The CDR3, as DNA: TGTGCCAGCAGCCCCAAGGACAGCTACGAGCAGTACTTC.

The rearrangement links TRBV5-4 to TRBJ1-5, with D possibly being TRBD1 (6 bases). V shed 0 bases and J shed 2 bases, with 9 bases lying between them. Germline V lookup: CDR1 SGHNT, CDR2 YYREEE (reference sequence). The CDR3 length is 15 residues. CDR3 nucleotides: TGTGCCAGCAGCTTGGCAGGGGATGGCAATCAGCCCCAGCATTTT. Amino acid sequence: CASSLAGDGNQPQHF.